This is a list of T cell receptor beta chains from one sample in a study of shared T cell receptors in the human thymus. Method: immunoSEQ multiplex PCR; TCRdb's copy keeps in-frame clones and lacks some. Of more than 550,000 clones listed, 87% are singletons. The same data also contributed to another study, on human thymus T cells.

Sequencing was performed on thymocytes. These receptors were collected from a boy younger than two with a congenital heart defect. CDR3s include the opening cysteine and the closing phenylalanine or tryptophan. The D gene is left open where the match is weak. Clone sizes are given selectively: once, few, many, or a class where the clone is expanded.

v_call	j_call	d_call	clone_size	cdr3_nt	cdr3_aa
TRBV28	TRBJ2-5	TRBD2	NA	TGTGCCAGCAAAACACGGACTAGCGGGAGGCGTTTAGAGACCCAGTACTTC	CASKTRTSGRRLETQYF
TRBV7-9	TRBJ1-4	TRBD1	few	TGTGCCAGCAGCAGGACAGGGATAGGCGAAAAACTGTTTTTT	CASSRTGIGEKLFF
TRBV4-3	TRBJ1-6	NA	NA	TGCGCCAGCAGCCAGAGGAGGGGGGGTCTGGTTCATAATTCACCCCTCCACTTT	CASSQRRGGLVHNSPLHF
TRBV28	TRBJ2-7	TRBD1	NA	TGTGCCAGCAGTTTATCCCTGGACAGGGATGATCCTCAGTACTTC	CASSLSLDRDDPQYF
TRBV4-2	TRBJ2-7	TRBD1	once	TGTGCCAGCAGCCAAGATTCGGCTGACAGGGCCTACGAGCAGTACTTC	CASSQDSADRAYEQYF
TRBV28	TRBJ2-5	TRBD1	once	TGTGCCAGCAGTCCTCTACAGGGGCTTCCAGAGACCCAGTACTTC	CASSPLQGLPETQYF
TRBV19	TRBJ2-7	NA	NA	TGTGCCAGTAGTATGTCAGTGAAAGCCTACGAGCAGTACTTC	CASSMSVKAYEQYF
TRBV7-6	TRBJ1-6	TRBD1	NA	TGTGCCAGCAGCCGACAGGGGTTTAATTCACCCCTCCACTTT	CASSRQGFNSPLHF
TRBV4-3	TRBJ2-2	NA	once	TGCGCCAGCAGCCTGGCCACCGGGGAGCTGTTTTTT	CASSLATGELFF
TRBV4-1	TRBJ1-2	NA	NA	TGCGCCAGCAGCCAAGACAAACAGGACAACTATGGCTACACCTTC	CASSQDKQDNYGYTF
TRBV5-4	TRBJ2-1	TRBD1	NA	TGTGCCAGCAGCCCCTCCCGGGACAGGAACCACAATGAGCAGTTCTTC	CASSPSRDRNHNEQFF
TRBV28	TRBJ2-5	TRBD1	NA	TGTGCCAGCAGTAACAGGGGGCGCAGGCAAGAGACCCAGTACTTC	CASSNRGRRQETQYF
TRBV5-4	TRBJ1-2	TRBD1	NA	TGTGCCAGCAGCTTGGTTGGGGACAGGGACCCTTTTAGAGGCTACACCTTC	CASSLVGDRDPFRGYTF
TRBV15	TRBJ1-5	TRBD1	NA	TGTGCCACGAGTGACAGGGCTGGCAATCAGCCCCAGCATTTT	CATSDRAGNQPQHF
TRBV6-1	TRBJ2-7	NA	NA	TGTGCCAGCAGTGTTAAGGGACAAATCTACGAGCAGTACTTC	CASSVKGQIYEQYF
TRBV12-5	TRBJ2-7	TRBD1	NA	TGTGCTAGTGGTTTGTCATTTAACGACAGGGCGTCCCACTACGAGCAGTACTTC	CASGLSFNDRASHYEQYF
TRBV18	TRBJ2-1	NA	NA	TGTGCCAGCTCACCTAGCTCCTACAATGAGCAGTTCTTC	CASSPSSYNEQFF
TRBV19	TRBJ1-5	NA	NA	TGTGCCAGTAGTATCCTAGTGGGGGGGACGACCTATCAGCCCCAGCATTTT	CASSILVGGTTYQPQHF
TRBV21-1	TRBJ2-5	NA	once	TGTGCCAGCAGCAAACGATTTCTAGGATGGGAGACCCAGTACTTC	CASSKRFLGWETQYF
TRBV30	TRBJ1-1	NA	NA	TGTGCCTGGAGTGCCCCGAGAGATGAAGCTTTCTTT	CAWSAPRDEAFF
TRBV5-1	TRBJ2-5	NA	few	TGCGCCAGCAGCTACGGGGGGCACGAGACCCAGTACTTC	CASSYGGHETQYF
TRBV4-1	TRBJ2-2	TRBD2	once	TGCGCCAGCAGCCAAGATACGGCTAGCGGGGGGGCGGTGGATACCGGGGAGCTGTTTTTT	CASSQDTASGGAVDTGELFF
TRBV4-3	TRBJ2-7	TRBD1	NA	TGCGCCAGCAGCCACCGGACAGGGGCGTCCTACGAGCAGTACTTC	CASSHRTGASYEQYF
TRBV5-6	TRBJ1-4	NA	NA	TGTGCCAGCAGCCATTCTGGCCTGTTCGCCTCAACTAATGAAAAACTGTTTTTT	CASSHSGLFASTNEKLFF
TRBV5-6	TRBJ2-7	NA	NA	TGTGCCAGCAGCAAAAGACAGGCCACACCATCCTACGAGCAGTACTTC	CASSKRQATPSYEQYF
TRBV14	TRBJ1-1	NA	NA	TGTGCCAGCAGCCAAGACTGCCAGGGATCCACTGAAGCTTTCTTT	CASSQDCQGSTEAFF
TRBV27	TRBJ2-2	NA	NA	TGTGCCAGCAGCCCCCGGAGTGGGTGGGAGTCTAACACCGGGGAGCTGTTTTTT	CASSPRSGWESNTGELFF
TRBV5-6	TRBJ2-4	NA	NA	TGTGCCAGCAGCTGGAGGGTGGGGCTAAAAAACATTCAGTACTTC	CASSWRVGLKNIQYF
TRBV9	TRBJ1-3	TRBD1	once	TGTGCCAGCAGCACGGGACAGGGATTGGGAAACTCTGGAAACACCATATATTTT	CASSTGQGLGNSGNTIYF
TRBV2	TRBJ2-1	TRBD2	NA	TGTGCCAGCAGTGAAGCTAGCGGACTAGCGCCCTACAATGAGCAGTTCTTC	CASSEASGLAPYNEQFF
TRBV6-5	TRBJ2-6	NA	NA	TGTGCCAGCAGTAACCCAGGGGCTGGGGCCAACGTCCTGACTTTC	CASSNPGAGANVLTF
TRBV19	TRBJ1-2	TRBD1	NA	TGTGCCAGTAGACCGTTAACAGGGGGTTACACCTTC	CASRPLTGGYTF
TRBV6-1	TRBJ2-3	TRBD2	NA	TGTGCCAGCAGTGAAAAGGCGAGAGCGGGGGCCCCCACAGATACGCAGTATTTT	CASSEKARAGAPTDTQYF
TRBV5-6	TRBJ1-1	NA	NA	TGTGCCAGCAGTTCGGGCCTCGGGAAGTCTCCTGAAGCTTTCTTT	CASSSGLGKSPEAFF